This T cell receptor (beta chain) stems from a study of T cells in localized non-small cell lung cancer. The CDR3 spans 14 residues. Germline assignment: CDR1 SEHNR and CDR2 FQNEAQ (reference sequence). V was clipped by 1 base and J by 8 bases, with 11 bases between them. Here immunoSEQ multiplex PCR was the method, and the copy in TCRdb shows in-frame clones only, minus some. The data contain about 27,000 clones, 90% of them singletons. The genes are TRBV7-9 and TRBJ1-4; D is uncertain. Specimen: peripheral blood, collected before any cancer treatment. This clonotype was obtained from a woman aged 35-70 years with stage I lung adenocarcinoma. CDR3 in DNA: TGTGCCAGCAGCTTAGGGGCAGGACTCGAAAAACTGTTTTTT. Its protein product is CASSLGAGLEKLFF.